This T cell receptor beta chain comes out of a study of T cell repertoires in cytomegalovirus infection. This clonotype was counted at least ten times. Antigen unknown. CDR1 SNHLY and CDR2 FYNNEI come from the germline V gene. Trimming took off 0 bases at V and 0 bases at J, with 14 bases between the two ends. This CDR3 comprises 17 residues. Study conclusions and caveats: Cumulated frequencies of public TCR beta families served to identify carriers of CMV plus the relevant HLA. Dominant in the ex vivo response were TCR beta clonotypes restricted by HLA-C and specific for CMV.

TCRdb called the reads again in MiXCR, with one record for every CDR3 protein. Of about a million distinct CDR3 sequences detected, 30% to 40% appear once; the ten largest clones hold 10% to 15%. V and J are TRBV2 and TRBJ1-1; D gene uncertain. This clonotype was obtained from a human donor in good health (CMV status not recorded). Some clones in this sample may be carry-over from other donors' samples. The sequencing used cultured CD8+ T cells from PBMCs, collected from culture after CMV antigen stimulation. CDR3 region: CASSEAVAGIMNTEAFF. The CDR3 nucleotides are TGTGCCAGCAGTGAAGCGGTGGCAGGCATAATGAACACTGAAGCTTTCTTT.